This T cell receptor beta chain was documented in a study of CD8+ T cells in alopecia areata. For the study at large: The tofacitinib course ran for 6 to 18 months and was followed by 6 months off drug.

The CDR3 loop spans 13 amino acids. V was pared by 2 bases and J by 2 bases, with 9 bases between. Germline V CDR1 and CDR2: GTSNPN, SVGIG (reference sequence). RNA was isolated and reverse transcribed to cDNA, the sequencing template. Here immunoSEQ multiplex PCR was the method, and the copy in TCRdb shows in-frame clones only, minus some. The sample includes around 140,000 clones, approximately 87% of them seen just once. The receptor's source is a human donor with alopecia areata. The source material was CD8+ T cells sorted from blood, sampled at week 0. The chain uses TRBV30 and TRBJ1-1; D gene ambiguous. The CDR3 sequence: CAWSLSKNTEAFF. For the CDR3, the DNA is TGTGCCTGGAGTCTCAGTAAAAACACTGAAGCTTTCTTT.